This entry lists 22 T cell receptor beta chains sequenced from one sample in a study of blood T cell repertoires in COVID-19. Generated by immunoSEQ multiplex PCR, the TCRdb table keeps only in-frame clones and is missing some. The data contain about 350,000 clones, roughly 84% of them singletons. Input material: PBMCs or T cells enriched from blood (not recorded which). The receptors come from a woman in her 30s who had recovered from COVID-19.

As DNA, the CDR3 is TGTGCCAGCAGTTTACAGGGCGCAGAAAAACTGTTTTTT. Translating it yields CASSLQGAEKLFF. The V and J genes are TRBV12-3 or TRBV12-4 and TRBJ1-4; TRBD1 might be the D (5 bases). The length of the CDR3 is 13 residues. V dropped 2 bases and J dropped 8 bases, with 9 bases sitting between them.

The chain is built from TRBV5-1 and TRBJ1-3; 7 bases are a match to TRBD1. Germline V gives CDR1 SGHRS, CDR2 YFSETQ. This CDR3 has 15 amino acids. Trimming cost V 0 bases and J 4 bases; bases outside gene matches: 4. The CDR3 is CASSLEGADGNTIYF. CDR3 sequence (DNA): TGCGCCAGCAGCTTGGAGGGGGCGGACGGAAACACCATATATTTT.

This clone was seen only a few times. The rearrangement uses TRBV7-9 and TRBJ2-3; D not resolved. CDR1 SEHNR and CDR2 FQNEAQ come from the germline V gene (reference sequence). Trimming left V 0 bases short and J 7 bases short, with 11 bases between. The CDR3 consists of 14 residues. CDR3 DNA sequence: TGTGCCAGCAGCTTAGCATCCGAACATAATACGCAGTATTTT. Translated: CASSLASEHNTQYF.

V gene TRBV5-1 combines with J gene TRBJ2-7, with 10 bases that match TRBD1. CDR3 length equals 14 residues. Germline trimming cut 2 bases from V and 3 bases from J; bases unmatched to any gene: 2. CDR1 and CDR2 from the germline V gene are SGHRS and YFSETQ. CDR3 residues: CASSFRDRGYEQYF. The CDR3 DNA is TGCGCCAGCAGCTTCCGGGACAGGGGCTACGAGCAGTACTTC.

The rearrangement joins TRBV10-3 to TRBJ2-1, with no clear D. V was pared by 0 bases and J by 9 bases, with 9 bases between. The CDR3 is made up of 13 amino acids. Germline values: CDR1 ENHRY, CDR2 SYGVKD. This CDR3 is CAISESMIGEQFF. Here the CDR3 DNA reads TGTGCCATCAGTGAGTCGATGATCGGTGAGCAGTTCTTC.

The V gene is TRBV19, the J gene TRBJ2-1; TRBD2 matches at 11 bases. Germline CDR1 LNHDA, CDR2 SQIVND (reference sequence). This CDR3 contains 15 residues. V trimming: 4 bases; J trimming: 4 bases; junction bases outside the gene matches: 3. The CDR3, as DNA: TGTGCCAGTAGTAGTAGCGGGAGGGGGTACAATGAGCAGTTCTTC. As protein: CASSSSGRGYNEQFF.

This clone was seen just once. The V and J genes are TRBV7-3 and TRBJ2-2; TRBD1 might be the D (5 bases). The V gene lost 5 bases and the J gene lost 5 bases, with 12 bases spanning the gap. Germline V CDR1 and CDR2: SGHTA, FQGTGA. The CDR3 covers 14 residues. CDR3 loop: CASSPQDRTGELFF. For the CDR3, the DNA is TGTGCCAGCAGCCCACAGGATCGAACCGGGGAGCTGTTTTTT.

The genes are TRBV6-5 and TRBJ2-5, with 7 bases aligning to TRBD2. The CDR3 totals 15 residues. Per germline, CDR1 MNHEY and CDR2 SVGAGI. Trimming cost V 1 base and J 4 bases; bases outside gene matches: 6. The CDR3 sequence is CASSYYSGRTETQYF. The CDR3 DNA reads TGTGCCAGCAGTTACTATAGCGGGCGGACAGAGACCCAGTACTTC.

V is TRBV5-1 and J is TRBJ2-7; tentative D call: TRBD1 (5 bases). V was trimmed by 0 bases and J by 2 bases, leaving 9 bases between them. CDR3 length equals 14 residues. Germline CDR1 and CDR2: SGHRS and YFSETQ. The CDR3 DNA sequence: TGCGCCAGCAGCTTGGGTTCAGGGACCTACGAGCAGTACTTC. Its protein product is CASSLGSGTYEQYF.

In nucleotides, the CDR3 is TGCGCCAGCAGCCGCCGGGACTACATCACAGATACGCAGTATTTT. Protein sequence: CASSRRDYITDTQYF. The genes are TRBV4-1 and TRBJ2-3; TRBD2 matches at 7 bases. The CDR3 is made up of 15 amino acids. V trimming: 4 bases; J trimming: 2 bases; junction bases outside the gene matches: 6. Germline V gene sequence: CDR1 MGHRA, CDR2 YSYEKL.

This chain joins TRBV5-1 and TRBJ1-4, with 7 bases that match TRBD1. This CDR3 is built from 14 residues. The germline V gene encodes CDR1 SGHRS and CDR2 YFSETQ. The V segment lost 2 bases and the J segment 7 bases; nucleotides outside the gene matches: 5. CDR3 protein: CASSFGGGGEKLFF. The CDR3 bases are TGCGCCAGCAGCTTTGGAGGGGGCGGTGAAAAACTGTTTTTT.

This clone was observed a single time. The V call is TRBV5-1, the J call TRBJ2-1; no clear D. Germline V gene data show CDR1 as SGHRS and CDR2 as YFSETQ. The CDR3 totals 15 residues. V gave up 5 bases and J gave up 0 bases, with 12 bases separating them. The CDR3 coding sequence is TGCGCCAGCAGGCCCCAAATTAGCTCCTACAATGAGCAGTTCTTC. Its protein is CASRPQISSYNEQFF.

The V gene is TRBV19, the J gene TRBJ1-2; 12 bases are shared with TRBD1. Trimming took 3 bases from V and 2 from J; bases not matched to a gene: 7. CDR3 size: 17 residues. CDR1 and CDR2 (germline): LNHDA, SQIVND (reference sequence). CDR3 nucleotides: TGTGCCAGTAGTATCCCGGGACAGGGGGCTAGGAACTATGGCTACACCTTC. It encodes CASSIPGQGARNYGYTF.

The chain joins TRBV28 to TRBJ1-2; D is ambiguous. Germline V lookup: CDR1 MDHEN, CDR2 SYDVKM. This CDR3 is 13 amino acids long. Trimming took off 5 bases at V and 7 bases at J, with 14 bases between the two ends. The CDR3 loop reads CASSPRPASGYTF. The CDR3 DNA sequence: TGTGCCAGCAGTCCCCGACCAGCGAGTGGCTACACCTTC.

V usage is TRBV10-3 and J usage is TRBJ1-5; no reliable D call. Per germline, CDR1 ENHRY and CDR2 SYGVKD. V lost 0 bases to trimming and J lost 5 bases, with 5 bases between them. The CDR3 covers 13 residues. DNA of the CDR3: TGTGCCATCAGTGAGTCCGGGGATCAGCCCCAGCATTTT. Encoded protein: CAISESGDQPQHF.

The CDR3 spells CASSPGQGEGYTF. The CDR3 DNA is TGTGCCAGCTCACCAGGGCAGGGTGAGGGCTACACCTTC. This chain links TRBV18 with TRBJ1-2; TRBD1 might be the D (5 bases). Germline V gene data show CDR1 as KGHSH and CDR2 as LQKENI. This CDR3 spans 13 amino acids. With 2 bases removed from V and 8 bases from J, the gap between germline ends came to 12 bases.

The chain uses TRBV6-2 or TRBV6-3 and TRBJ2-7, with 8 bases lining up with TRBD1. CDR3 size: 15 residues. Germline CDR1 reads MNHEY; CDR2 reads SVGEGT. Germline trimming cut 5 bases from V and 2 bases from J; bases unmatched to any gene: 8. The CDR3 region has the DNA TGTGCCAGCAGTGACACGGACAGGGTGACCTACGAGCAGTACTTC. This encodes CASSDTDRVTYEQYF.

The V gene is TRBV9, the J gene TRBJ1-1; D not certain. Between the trimmed V and J ends, which lost 3 bases and 12 bases, there was a span of 24 bases. The CDR3 length is 15 residues. Germline CDR1 SGDLS, CDR2 YYNGEE. The CDR3 is CASSADPRGSSETFF. The CDR3 DNA reads TGTGCCAGCAGCGCGGACCCCCGCGGGTCGTCGGAAACTTTCTTT.

The chain couples TRBV20-1 to TRBJ2-5, with no clear D. Trimming pared 2 bases from V and 5 bases from J, leaving 3 bases between. Germline CDR1 and CDR2: DFQATT and SNEGSKA (reference sequence). The CDR3 contains 10 residues. CDR3 in amino acids: CSARSETQYF. CDR3 nucleotides: TGCAGTGCTAGATCGGAGACCCAGTACTTC.

On this clone itself: At one end, the junction sequence differs from germline, possibly due to a read error. This chain joins TRBV7-7 and TRBJ2-5; 9 bases match TRBD1. Germline assignment: CDR1 SSHAT and CDR2 FNYEAQ (reference sequence). CDR3 length equals 16 residues. CDR3 DNA sequence: TGTGCTAGCAGCTTAGTCTCGGGACAGGGTAGCGAGACCCAGTACTTC. It encodes CASSLVSGQGSETQYF.

J is TRBJ1-6 and V is TRBV5-1, with D perhaps TRBD1 (6 bases). The CDR3 is 16 amino acids. Looked up from germline, CDR1 is SGHRS and CDR2 is YFSETQ. V was shortened by 3 bases and J by 5 bases, with 15 bases between the two germline ends. For the CDR3, the DNA is TGCGCCAGCAGCTGGGGGACAAGCACGAATAATTCACCCCTCCACTTT. Encoded protein: CASSWGTSTNNSPLHF.

This clone has just a few counts. The rearrangement joins TRBV5-4 to TRBJ1-2; weak D call: TRBD1 (6 bases). The CDR3 contains 14 residues. CDR1 and CDR2 from the germline V gene are SGHNT and YYREEE (reference sequence). Trimming shortened V by 0 bases and J by 7 bases, and 13 bases separated the two germline ends. CDR3 DNA sequence: TGTGCCAGCAGCTTGGTGGGGGGGCAACGTGGCTACACCTTC. It translates to CASSLVGGQRGYTF.